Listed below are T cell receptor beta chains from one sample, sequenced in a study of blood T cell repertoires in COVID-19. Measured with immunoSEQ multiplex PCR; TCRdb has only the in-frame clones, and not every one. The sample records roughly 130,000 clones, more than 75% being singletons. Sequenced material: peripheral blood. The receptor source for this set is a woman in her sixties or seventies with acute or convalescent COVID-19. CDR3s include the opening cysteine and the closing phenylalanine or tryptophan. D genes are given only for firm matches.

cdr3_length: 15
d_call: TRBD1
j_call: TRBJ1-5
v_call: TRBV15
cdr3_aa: CATSSLGQGHQPQHF
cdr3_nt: TGTGCCACCAGCAGCCTGGGACAGGGGCATCAGCCCCAGCATTTT

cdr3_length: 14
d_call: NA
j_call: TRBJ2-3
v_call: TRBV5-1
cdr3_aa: CASSFSPNTDTQYF
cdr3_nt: TGCGCCAGCAGCTTTAGCCCGAACACAGATACGCAGTATTTT

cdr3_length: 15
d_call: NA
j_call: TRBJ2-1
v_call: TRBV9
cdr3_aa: CASSVDSRTYNEQFF
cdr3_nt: TGTGCCAGCAGCGTGGATAGCCGTACCTACAATGAGCAGTTCTTC

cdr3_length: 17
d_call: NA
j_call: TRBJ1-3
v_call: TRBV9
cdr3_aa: CASSVMGSVLSGNTIYF
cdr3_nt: TGTGCCAGCAGCGTAATGGGGAGTGTCCTCTCTGGAAACACCATATATTTT

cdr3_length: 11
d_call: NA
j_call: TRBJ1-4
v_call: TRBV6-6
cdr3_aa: CASSYSEKLFF
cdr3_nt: TGTGCCAGCAGTTACTCAGAGAAACTGTTTTTT

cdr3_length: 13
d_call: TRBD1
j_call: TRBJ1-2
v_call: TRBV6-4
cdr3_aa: CASSPQGDGGYTF
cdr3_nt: TGTGCCAGCAGTCCTCAGGGGGACGGTGGCTACACCTTC

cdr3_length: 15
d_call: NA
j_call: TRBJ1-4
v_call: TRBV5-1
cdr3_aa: CASRDSLADGEKLFF
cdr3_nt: TGCGCCAGCAGGGACAGCTTGGCCGATGGGGAAAAACTGTTTTTT

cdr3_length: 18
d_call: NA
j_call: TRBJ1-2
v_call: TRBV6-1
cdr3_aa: CASSELFYRQGNNYGYTF
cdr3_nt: TGTGCCAGCAGTGAATTGTTCTATAGGCAGGGAAATAACTATGGCTACACCTTC

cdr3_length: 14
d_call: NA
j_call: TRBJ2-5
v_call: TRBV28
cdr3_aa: CASSLTGNQETQYF
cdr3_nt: TGTGCCAGCAGCCTGACAGGTAACCAAGAGACCCAGTACTTC

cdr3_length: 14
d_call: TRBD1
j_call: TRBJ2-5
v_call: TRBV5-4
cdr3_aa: CASSRQGTKETQYF
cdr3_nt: TGTGCCAGCAGCCGACAGGGAACAAAGGAGACCCAGTACTTC

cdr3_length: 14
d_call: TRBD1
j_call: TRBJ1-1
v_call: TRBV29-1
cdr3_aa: CSGRTGGRNTEAFF
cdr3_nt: TGCAGCGGCCGGACAGGGGGACGGAACACTGAAGCTTTCTTT

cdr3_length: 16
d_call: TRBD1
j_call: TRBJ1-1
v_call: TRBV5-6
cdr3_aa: CASSVLRTGRYTEAFF
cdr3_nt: TGTGCCAGCAGCGTGCTACGGACAGGGAGGTACACTGAAGCTTTCTTT

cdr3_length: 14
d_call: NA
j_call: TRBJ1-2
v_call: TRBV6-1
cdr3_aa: CASSEANGNYGYTF
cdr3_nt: TGTGCCAGCAGTGAAGCAAACGGTAACTATGGCTACACCTTC

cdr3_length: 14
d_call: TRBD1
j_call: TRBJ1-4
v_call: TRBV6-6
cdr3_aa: CASRRDRGREKLFF
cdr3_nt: TGTGCCAGCAGGCGGGACAGGGGGCGGGAAAAACTGTTTTTT